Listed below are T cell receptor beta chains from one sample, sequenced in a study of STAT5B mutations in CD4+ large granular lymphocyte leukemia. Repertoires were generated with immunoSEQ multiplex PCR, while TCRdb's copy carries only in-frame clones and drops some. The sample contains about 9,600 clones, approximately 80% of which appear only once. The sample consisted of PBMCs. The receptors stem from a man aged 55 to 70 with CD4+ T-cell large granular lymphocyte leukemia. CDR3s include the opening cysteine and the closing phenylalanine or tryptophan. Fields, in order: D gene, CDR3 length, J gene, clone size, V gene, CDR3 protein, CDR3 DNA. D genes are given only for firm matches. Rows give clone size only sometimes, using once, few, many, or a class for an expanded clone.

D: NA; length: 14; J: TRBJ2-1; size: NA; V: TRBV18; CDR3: CASSPSGPSNEQFF; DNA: TGTGCCAGCTCACCCTCTGGTCCCAGCAATGAGCAGTTCTTC
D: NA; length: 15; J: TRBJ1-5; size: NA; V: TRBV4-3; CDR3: CASSQDTGTNQPQHF; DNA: TGCGCCAGCAGCCAAGATACAGGTACAAATCAGCCCCAGCATTTT
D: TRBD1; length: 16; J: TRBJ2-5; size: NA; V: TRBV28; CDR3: CASSSRTGKYQETQYF; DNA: TGTGCCAGCAGTTCCCGGACAGGGAAGTACCAAGAGACCCAGTACTTC
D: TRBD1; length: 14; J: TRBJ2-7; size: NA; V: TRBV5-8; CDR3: CASRSGQKRYEQYF; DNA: TGTGCCAGCAGATCGGGACAGAAGCGCTACGAGCAGTACTTC
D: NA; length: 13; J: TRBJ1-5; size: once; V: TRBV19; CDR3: CASSRETNQPQHF; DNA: TGTGCCAGTAGTCGAGAGACTAATCAGCCCCAGCATTTT
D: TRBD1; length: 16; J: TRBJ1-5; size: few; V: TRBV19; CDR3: CASIGTGFESNQPQHF; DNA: TGTGCCAGTATCGGGACAGGGTTCGAGAGCAATCAGCCCCAGCATTTT
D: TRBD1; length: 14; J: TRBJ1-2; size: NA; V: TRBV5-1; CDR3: CASSSDRDNYGYTF; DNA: TGCGCCAGCAGCTCGGACAGGGATAACTATGGCTACACCTTC
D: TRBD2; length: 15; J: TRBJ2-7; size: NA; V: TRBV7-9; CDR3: CASSSQGGSKYEQYF; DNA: TGTGCCAGCAGCTCGCAAGGCGGGAGCAAATACGAGCAGTACTTC
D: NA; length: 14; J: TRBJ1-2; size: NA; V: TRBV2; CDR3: CASSETAANYGYTF; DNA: TGTGCCAGCAGTGAGACGGCCGCTAACTATGGCTACACCTTC
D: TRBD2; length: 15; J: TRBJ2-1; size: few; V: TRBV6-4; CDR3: CASSDGTSGYNEQFF; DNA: TGTGCCAGCAGTGACGGGACTAGCGGCTACAATGAGCAGTTCTTC
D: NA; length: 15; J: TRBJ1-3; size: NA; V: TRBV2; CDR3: CASSGETISGNTIYF; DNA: TGTGCCAGCAGTGGGGAGACTATCTCTGGAAACACCATATATTTT
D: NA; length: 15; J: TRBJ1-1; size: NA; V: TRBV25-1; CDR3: CASSSGWNLKTEAFF; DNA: TGTGCCAGCAGTTCCGGGTGGAATCTGAAGACTGAAGCTTTCTTT
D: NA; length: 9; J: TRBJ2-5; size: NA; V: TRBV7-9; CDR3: CASGETQYF; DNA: TGTGCCAGCGGTGAGACCCAGTACTTC
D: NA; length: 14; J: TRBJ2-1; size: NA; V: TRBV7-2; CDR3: CASSERITYNEQFF; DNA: TGTGCCAGCAGTGAGCGGATTACGTACAATGAGCAGTTCTTC
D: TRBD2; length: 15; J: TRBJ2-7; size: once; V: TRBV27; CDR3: CASRRVAGGSYEQYF; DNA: TGTGCCAGCAGGCGAGTAGCGGGAGGGTCCTACGAGCAGTACTTC
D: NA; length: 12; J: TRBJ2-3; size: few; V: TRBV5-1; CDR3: CASSTNYDTQYF; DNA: TGCGCCAGCAGCACAAACTACGATACGCAGTATTTT
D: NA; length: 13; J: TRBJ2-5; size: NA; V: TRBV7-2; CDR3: CASSKQGQETQYF; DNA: TGTGCCAGCAGCAAACAGGGCCAGGAGACCCAGTACTTC
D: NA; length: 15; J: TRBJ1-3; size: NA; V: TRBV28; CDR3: CASSLAGNSGNTIYF; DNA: TGTGCCAGCAGTTTAGCAGGGAACTCTGGAAACACCATATATTTT
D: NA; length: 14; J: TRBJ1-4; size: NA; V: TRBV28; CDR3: CASTSGAGHEKLFF; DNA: TGTGCCAGCACCTCAGGGGCCGGGCATGAAAAACTGTTTTTT
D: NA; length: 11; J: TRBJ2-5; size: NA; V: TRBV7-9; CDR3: CASSLSETQYF; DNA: TGTGCCAGCAGCTTATCCGAGACCCAGTACTTC
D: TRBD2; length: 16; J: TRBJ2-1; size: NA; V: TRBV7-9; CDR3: CASSLLAGGSYNEQFF; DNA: TGTGCCAGCAGCCTTCTGGCGGGGGGCTCCTACAATGAGCAGTTCTTC
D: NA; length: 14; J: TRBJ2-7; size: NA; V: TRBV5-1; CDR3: CASSLVGDSYEQYF; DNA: TGCGCCAGCAGCTTGGTCGGGGACTCCTACGAGCAGTACTTC
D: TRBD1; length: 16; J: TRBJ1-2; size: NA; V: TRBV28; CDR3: CASTSPGTGDPYGYTF; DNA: TGTGCCAGCACCTCACCAGGGACAGGTGACCCCTATGGCTACACCTTC
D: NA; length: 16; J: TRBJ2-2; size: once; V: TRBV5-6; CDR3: CASGYSGTSNTGELFF; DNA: TGTGCCAGCGGGTACTCCGGGACTTCGAACACCGGGGAGCTGTTTTTT
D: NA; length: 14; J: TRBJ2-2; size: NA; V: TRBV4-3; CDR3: CASSQDGRSGELFF; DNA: TGCGCCAGCAGCCAAGACGGAAGGTCCGGGGAGCTGTTTTTT
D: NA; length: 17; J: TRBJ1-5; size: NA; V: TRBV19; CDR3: CASALVGSRGSNQPQHF; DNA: TGTGCCAGTGCCCTTGTTGGGAGCCGGGGCAGCAATCAGCCCCAGCATTTT
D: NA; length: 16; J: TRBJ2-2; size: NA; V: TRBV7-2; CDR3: CASSPLPSGATGELFF; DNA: TGTGCCAGCAGCCCCCTCCCGTCGGGGGCCACCGGGGAGCTGTTTTTT
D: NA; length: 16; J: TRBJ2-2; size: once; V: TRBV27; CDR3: CASSLVTASNTGELFF; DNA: TGTGCCAGCAGTTTGGTGACAGCATCGAACACCGGGGAGCTGTTTTTT
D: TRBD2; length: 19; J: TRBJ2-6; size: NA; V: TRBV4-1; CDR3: CASSQARVSGSSGANVLTF; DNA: TGCGCCAGCAGCCAGGCTAGGGTTAGCGGGAGCTCTGGGGCCAACGTCCTGACTTTC
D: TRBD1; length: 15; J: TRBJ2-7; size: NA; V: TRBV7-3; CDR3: CASSLKGTGGYEQYF; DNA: TGTGCCAGCAGCTTAAAAGGGACAGGGGGTTACGAGCAGTACTTC
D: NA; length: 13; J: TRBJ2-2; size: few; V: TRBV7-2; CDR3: CASSLSGAGELFF; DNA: TGTGCCAGCAGCTTATCCGGGGCCGGGGAGCTGTTTTTT